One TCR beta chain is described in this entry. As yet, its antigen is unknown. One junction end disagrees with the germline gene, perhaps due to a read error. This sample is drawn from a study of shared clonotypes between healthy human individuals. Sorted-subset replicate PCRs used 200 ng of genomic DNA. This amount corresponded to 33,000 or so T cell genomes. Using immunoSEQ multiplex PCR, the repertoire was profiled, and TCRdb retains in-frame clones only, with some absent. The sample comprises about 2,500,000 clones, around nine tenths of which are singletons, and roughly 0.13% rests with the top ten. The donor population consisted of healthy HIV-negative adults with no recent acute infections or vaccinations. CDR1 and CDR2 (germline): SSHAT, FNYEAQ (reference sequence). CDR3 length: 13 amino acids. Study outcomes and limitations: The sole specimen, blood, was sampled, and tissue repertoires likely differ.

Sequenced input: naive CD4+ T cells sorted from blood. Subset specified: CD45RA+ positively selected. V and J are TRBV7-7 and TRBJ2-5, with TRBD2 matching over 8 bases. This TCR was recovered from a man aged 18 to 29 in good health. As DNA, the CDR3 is TGTGCTAGCAGCCTAGCGGGCGGGGAGACCCAGTACTTC. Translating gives CASSLAGGETQYF.